One sample yielded the 23 T cell receptor beta chains listed below, sequenced in a study of blood T cells in healthy people across ages. For the second PCR, which ran for about 6 to 11 cycles, a sample-barcoded 5' primer and a J-beta primer mix were used. TCRdb re-called the 5' RACE reads with MiXCR, one entry per CDR3 protein. The sample holds hundreds of thousands of distinct CDR3 sequences, 20% to 25% seen once. Sequenced sample: blood. These receptors originate from a man aged 65 to 79 in good health.

The chain recombines TRBV7-9 with TRBJ2-2; no definite D call. The CDR3 extends over 12 amino acids. Germline lookup yields CDR1 SEHNR and CDR2 FQNEAQ (reference sequence). V gave up 5 bases and J gave up 7 bases, with 8 bases separating them. CDR3 DNA: TGTGCCAGCAGCCTCTTGGGCGGGGAGCTGTTTTTT. Its translation is CASSLLGGELFF.

This clonotype came up a few times. The CDR3 DNA follows: TGTGCCAGCAGCCAAGGGACCTGGGGTAACTATGGCTACACCTTC. The encoded protein is CASSQGTWGNYGYTF. This chain joins TRBV3-1 and TRBJ1-2; the D is unclear. V shed 1 base and J shed 1 base, with 10 bases lying between them. The CDR3 extends over 15 amino acids. CDR1 is LGHDT, CDR2 YNNKEL, per germline (reference sequence).

V gene TRBV4-3 combines with J gene TRBJ1-2; D is unclear. The germline V gene encodes CDR1 LGHNA and CDR2 YSLEER. Trimming took 1 base from V and 5 from J, leaving 14 bases between them. The CDR3 contains 15 residues. This CDR3 reads CASSQAIGIGYGYTF. The CDR3 bases are TGCGCCAGCAGCCAAGCTATCGGGATTGGATATGGCTACACCTTC.

This clonotype is categorized as medium-sized. This chain uses TRBV12-3 or TRBV12-4 with TRBJ2-1; 11 bases match TRBD2. The V segment lost 6 bases and the J segment 6 bases; nucleotides outside the gene matches: 4. There are 14 residues in the CDR3. CDR3 protein: CASRMGLAANEQFF. CDR3 coding DNA: TGTGCCAGCAGAATGGGACTAGCGGCCAATGAGCAGTTCTTC.

The chain uses TRBV15 and TRBJ2-1, with unresolved D. Germline V gene lookup returns CDR1 LNHNV and CDR2 YYDKDF (reference sequence). The CDR3 sequence is 14 residues long. The V end was cut by 5 bases, the J end by 6 bases, with 14 bases between. The CDR3: CATSGSPVTNEQFF. As DNA, the CDR3 is TGTGCCACCAGCGGCTCGCCAGTGACCAATGAGCAGTTCTTC.

This clonotype was seen ten or more times. The V and J genes are TRBV20-1 and TRBJ1-4; TRBD1 matches 10 bases. J was trimmed by 6 bases and V by 0 bases; bases with no gene match: 4. The length of the CDR3 is 15 residues. Germline CDR1 is DFQATT and CDR2 is SNEGSKA (reference sequence). The CDR3 sequence: CSARDPGTGDEKLFF. The CDR3 DNA follows: TGCAGTGCTAGAGATCCCGGGACAGGGGATGAAAAACTGTTTTTT.

This clonotype has just a few counts. The rearrangement uses TRBV20-1 and TRBJ2-1, with D unclear. Looked up from germline, CDR1 is DFQATT and CDR2 is SNEGSKA (reference sequence). The V gene lost 6 bases and the J gene lost 1 base, with 16 bases spanning the gap. CDR3 length: 15 amino acids. CDR3 amino acids: CSAQDVQDSYNEQFF. The CDR3 DNA is TGCAGTGCCCAAGACGTTCAGGATTCCTACAATGAGCAGTTCTTC.

This sequence joins TRBV20-1 and TRBJ2-7; 10 nucleotides line up with TRBD2. Germline CDR1 DFQATT, CDR2 SNEGSKA (reference sequence). The CDR3 contains 14 residues. V was clipped by 6 bases and J by 4 bases; unmatched bases: 9. CDR3 loop: CSAKTSGFVYEQYF. As DNA, the CDR3 is TGCAGTGCAAAGACTAGCGGGTTTGTTTACGAGCAGTACTTC.

The sample holds a few counts of this clonotype. V is TRBV5-1 and J is TRBJ1-2; TRBD1 matches at 7 bases. CDR1 and CDR2 from the germline V gene are SGHRS and YFSETQ. V lost 4 bases, J lost 5 bases, and 11 bases stayed unmatched. The CDR3 has 15 amino acids. Here the CDR3 DNA reads TGCGCCAGCAGCCCATCCACAGGGGATTCTTATGGCTACACCTTC. Protein sequence: CASSPSTGDSYGYTF.

V usage is TRBV5-1 and J usage is TRBJ2-1, with no clear D. Germline V gene lookup returns CDR1 SGHRS and CDR2 YFSETQ. This CDR3 has 14 amino acids. Trimming shortened V by 3 bases and J by 9 bases, and 16 bases separated the two germline ends. The CDR3 spells CASSSSGVLGEQFF. The CDR3 region has the DNA TGCGCCAGCAGCTCGTCTGGGGTTTTGGGTGAGCAGTTCTTC.

The V gene is TRBV2, the J gene TRBJ2-5; D might be TRBD2 (5 bases). Germline-derived CDR1 and CDR2 are SNHLY and FYNNEI. This CDR3 comprises 14 residues. Trimming took off 2 bases at V and 1 base at J, with 8 bases between the two ends. For the CDR3, the DNA is TGTGCCAGCAGTGAAAATAGCGTCCAAGAGACCCAGTACTTC. Translated: CASSENSVQETQYF. The full variable domain, its missing parts supplied by reference TRBV2 and TRBJ2-5, is EPEVTQTPSHQVTQMGQEVILRCVPISNHLYFYWYRQILGQKVEFLVSFYNNEISEKSEIFDDQFSVERPDGSNFTLKIRSTKLEDSAMYFCASSENSVQETQYFGPGTRLLVL.

The rearrangement joins TRBV10-3 to TRBJ1-6; D call uncertain. The V end was cut by 3 bases, the J end by 0 bases, with 6 bases between. Per germline, CDR1 ENHRY and CDR2 SYGVKD. This CDR3 is built from 15 residues. The CDR3 DNA follows: TGTGCCATCAGTGACGAGAGCTCCTATAATTCACCCCTCCACTTT. It is translated as CAISDESSYNSPLHF.

Details on this clonotype: Since no conserved phenylalanine or tryptophan closes the CDR3, a read error is the likely cause. The chain combines TRBV29-1 with TRBJ1-1; 7 nucleotides align to TRBD1. This CDR3 is 13 amino acids long. The germline gives CDR1 SQVTM, CDR2 ANQGSEA. Trimming took 6 bases from V and 0 from J; bases not matched to a gene: 4. The CDR3 coding sequence is TGCAGCGTGGAGGGACAGCTGAACACTGAAGCTTTCGTT. This gives the protein CSVEGQLNTEAFV.

The rearrangement links TRBV5-6 to TRBJ2-5, with TRBD1 as a possible D gene (5 bases). The CDR3 has 15 residues. CDR1 SGHDT and CDR2 YYEEEE come from the germline V gene. V lost 0 bases to trimming and J lost 2 bases, with 11 bases between them. The CDR3 loop is CASSLVQGLQETQYF. The CDR3 region has the DNA TGTGCCAGCAGCTTGGTTCAGGGCCTACAAGAGACCCAGTACTTC.

This clonotype has just a few counts. Germline and junction disagree at one end, which may indicate a read error. V is TRBV28 and J is TRBJ2-5; 11 bases are a match to TRBD1. Gene TRBJ2-7 matches the end of the DNA better, so the J call may be wrong. The CDR3 contains 15 residues. Germline CDR1 is MDHEN and CDR2 is SYDVKM. The DNA of the CDR3 is TGTGTCAGCACCAGAATCGGGACAGGGGGTAACGAGCAGTACTTC. This sequence encodes CVSTRIGTGGNEQYF.

The CDR3 DNA reads TGCGCCAGCAGCCAAGAGCAGGGCGCGGTCGCAGATACGCAGTATTTT. It is translated as CASSQEQGAVADTQYF. The chain uses TRBV4-1 and TRBJ2-3, with D possibly TRBD1 on 5 matching bases. Per germline, CDR1 MGHRA and CDR2 YSYEKL. CDR3 length: 16 amino acids. V shed 0 bases and J shed 4 bases, with 14 bases lying between them.

This clonotype was seen ten or more times. The chain links TRBV20-1 to TRBJ2-1; 11 bases line up with TRBD1. The V and J ends lost 5 bases and 8 bases, in that order; junction bases with no gene match: 11. CDR3 length equals 15 residues. CDR1 and CDR2 from the germline V gene are DFQATT and SNEGSKA (reference sequence). CDR3 sequence: CSASRDRGEVDEQFF. The DNA of the CDR3 is TGCAGTGCTTCCCGGGACAGGGGGGAAGTCGATGAGCAGTTCTTC.

This clonotype was detected many times. The chain couples TRBV5-1 to TRBJ2-1; D gene unclear. This CDR3 spans 15 amino acids. V lost 5 bases, J lost 0 bases, and 12 bases lay in between. From germline, CDR1 is SGHRS and CDR2 YFSETQ. CDR3 bases: TGCGCCAGCAGATCTACAGCGAGCTCCTACAATGAGCAGTTCTTC. Protein sequence: CASRSTASSYNEQFF.

A few counts support this clonotype. The chain has TRBV15 and TRBJ2-5, with D perhaps assigned TRBD1 or TRBD2 (5 bases each). The CDR3 is 15 residues long. The germline V gene has CDR1 LNHNV and CDR2 YYDKDF (reference sequence). Trimming shortened V by 0 bases and J by 0 bases, and 8 bases separated the two germline ends. CDR3 protein: CATSRDSGHQETQYF. Here the CDR3 DNA reads TGTGCCACCAGCAGAGATTCGGGACACCAAGAGACCCAGTACTTC.

The chain uses TRBV5-1 and TRBJ1-1; the match to TRBD1 covers 7 bases. CDR3 size: 15 residues. J lost 1 base, V lost 6 bases, and 9 bases had no gene match. Germline V gene lookup returns CDR1 SGHRS and CDR2 YFSETQ. The CDR3, as DNA: TGCGCCAGCACCAGGGGGGCAGGAGAGAACACTGAAGCTTTCTTT. This gives the protein CASTRGAGENTEAFF.

This clonotype occurred a few times. The gene calls are TRBV14 and TRBJ2-5, with a tentative D call TRBD1 (5 bases). There are 13 residues in the CDR3. The germline V gene encodes CDR1 SGHDN and CDR2 FVKESK. Trimming took 1 base from V and 6 from J, leaving 9 bases between them. This CDR3 is CASSQGAGKTQYF. DNA of the CDR3: TGTGCCAGCAGCCAAGGGGCAGGGAAGACCCAGTACTTC.

This chain links TRBV7-2 with TRBJ2-1; the D is unclear. V was clipped by 2 bases and J by 7 bases, with 18 bases between them. The germline V gene encodes CDR1 SGHTA and CDR2 FQGNSA. The CDR3 contains 16 residues. CDR3 in amino acids: CASSLSGQVPTNEQFF. As DNA, the CDR3 is TGTGCCAGCAGCTTATCGGGTCAGGTCCCTACAAATGAGCAGTTCTTC.

The table lists this clonotype with many counts. The chain is built from TRBV14 and TRBJ2-2; possible D gene TRBD2, 5 bases. V was shortened by 3 bases and J by 3 bases, with 11 bases between the two germline ends. The germline V gene encodes CDR1 SGHDN and CDR2 FVKESK. This CDR3 contains 15 residues. The CDR3 is CASSQRRLDTGELFF. CDR3 DNA sequence: TGTGCCAGCAGCCAGAGGAGGTTGGACACCGGGGAGCTGTTTTTT.